This is a list of T cell receptor beta chains from one sample in a study of blood T cell repertoires in COVID-19. Measured with immunoSEQ multiplex PCR; TCRdb has only the in-frame clones, and not every one. The data show more than 350,000 clones, around 87% seen once. Sequences were obtained from PBMCs or T cells enriched from blood (not recorded which). All receptors come from a man aged 18 to 30 who had recovered from COVID-19. CDR3s include the opening cysteine and the closing phenylalanine or tryptophan. The D gene is left open where the match is weak. The listing skips clone size in some rows; elsewhere it reads once, few, many or a size class.

>TRBJ2-7|TRBV7-9|TRBD2|.
TGTGCCAGCAGCGGGACGGGACTAGCCGGCGAGCAGTACTTC
CASSGTGLAGEQYF
>TRBJ1-5|TRBV28|.|.
TGTGCCAGCATCTCGAGGGTACATCAGCCCCAGCATTTT
CASISRVHQPQHF
>TRBJ1-1|TRBV11-2|TRBD1|.
TGTGCCAGCAGCTTAGCCGGGACAGGGGGCGTAATCTTGAGTGAAGCTTTCTTT
CASSLAGTGGVILSEAFF
>TRBJ2-3|TRBV4-1|.|.
TGCGCCAGCAGCCCTGCGCCTGGGAGACCAGATACGCAGTATTTT
CASSPAPGRPDTQYF
>TRBJ2-2|TRBV7-9|.|.
TGTGCCAGCAGCTTCCCCGGCACCGGGGAGCTGTTTTTT
CASSFPGTGELFF
>TRBJ1-2|TRBV19|.|.
TGTGCCAGTATGGAGGGCATACAGGTCAACTATGGCTACACCTTC
CASMEGIQVNYGYTF
>TRBJ1-2|TRBV5-1|TRBD1|.
TGCGCCAGCAGCTCGACAGGGAAGGGCTACACCTTC
CASSSTGKGYTF
>TRBJ2-1|TRBV30|TRBD2|.
TGTGCCTGGAGTGCACTAGCGGGAGGTTATGAGCAGTTCTTC
CAWSALAGGYEQFF
>TRBJ2-1|TRBV7-2|TRBD1|.
TGTGCCAGCAGCTTAGGGTTGGGACAGGGGGCGAATGAGCAGTTCTTC
CASSLGLGQGANEQFF
>TRBJ2-7|TRBV20-1|.|once
TGCAGTGGTAGGCTCTACTACGAGCAGTACTTC
CSGRLYYEQYF
>TRBJ2-2|TRBV5-4|.|.
TGTGCCAGCAGCCACGGACAGTTGAACACCGGGGAGCTGTTTTTT
CASSHGQLNTGELFF
>TRBJ2-1|TRBV28|.|.
TGTGCCAGCAGCACAAAAAGATCTGAGCAGTTCTTC
CASSTKRSEQFF
>TRBJ1-2|TRBV9|.|.
TGTGCCAGCAGCGTTGGAGGTGGCTACACCTTC
CASSVGGGYTF
>TRBJ2-1|TRBV19|.|.
TGTGCCAGTAAACCCGACAGTGGCAATGAGCAGTTCTTC
CASKPDSGNEQFF
>TRBJ1-2|TRBV2|TRBD1|once
TGTGCCAGCAGTGAAGGGGGGACAGGGAACTATGGCTACACCTTC
CASSEGGTGNYGYTF
>TRBJ2-1|TRBV7-3|TRBD1|.
TGTGCCAGCAGCTTAGCACAGGGGTTAAATGAGCAGTTCTTC
CASSLAQGLNEQFF
>TRBJ2-6|TRBV5-5|.|.
TGTGCCAGCAGCGCCCGGCAGGGTACCGGGGCCAACGTCCTGACTTTC
CASSARQGTGANVLTF
>TRBJ2-5|TRBV7-2|.|.
TGTGCCAGCAGCTTAGGGGGACTGCTACGGGAGACCCAGTACTTC
CASSLGGLLRETQYF
>TRBJ1-6|TRBV9|.|.
TGTGCCAGCAGCGTAGCTGTTACAGGGAGCAATTCACCCCTCCACTTT
CASSVAVTGSNSPLHF
>TRBJ2-1|TRBV3-1/TRBV3-2|TRBD2|once
TGTGCCAGCAGCCACTTACCCGGGAGGCCCACAAATGAGCAGTTCTTC
CASSHLPGRPTNEQFF
>TRBJ1-6|TRBV7-2|TRBD1|.
TGTGCCAGCAGCTTATGGGACTCGCCGGGACAGGGACGTTCGACCCTCCACTTT
CASSLWDSPGQGRSTLHF
>TRBJ1-1|TRBV6-5|TRBD1|.
TGTGCCAGCATTCGACAGGGGGCTGAATGGGCTTTCTTT
CASIRQGAEWAFF
>TRBJ2-5|TRBV5-6|.|once
TGTGCCAGCAGCTTAATGCCCGACAGCCAAGAGACCCAGTACTTC
CASSLMPDSQETQYF
>TRBJ2-5|TRBV7-2|TRBD2|.
TGTGCCAGCAGCTTGGGTAGCGGGAGGGAGACCCAGTACTTC
CASSLGSGRETQYF
>TRBJ2-7|TRBV5-1|TRBD2|.
TGCGCCAGCAGCTTGGGGAGCGGGAGGTACGAGCAGTACTTC
CASSLGSGRYEQYF
>TRBJ1-2|TRBV4-2|TRBD1|.
TGTGCCAGCAGCCAGGAGGGGGACAGTGAGTATGGCTACACCTTC
CASSQEGDSEYGYTF
>TRBJ1-1|TRBV12-3/TRBV12-4|.|.
TGTGCCAGCAGTTTAGGTTCGGGCACTGAAGCTTTCTTT
CASSLGSGTEAFF
>TRBJ2-7|TRBV19|TRBD1|.
TGTGCCAGTAGTAGGGACAGGTCCTACGAGCAGTACTTC
CASSRDRSYEQYF
>TRBJ1-2|TRBV28|TRBD1|.
TGTGCCAGCAGTCCCGGGACAGGGATGCATGGCTACACCTTC
CASSPGTGMHGYTF
>TRBJ2-7|TRBV28|TRBD1|.
TGTGCCAGCAGTTCTCCTCTACTAGACAGGGCTTCCTACGAGCAGTACTTC
CASSSPLLDRASYEQYF
>TRBJ2-1|TRBV15|TRBD1|.
TGTGCCACCAGCAGAGATCAAGGGGGCCTCTCCTACAATGAGCAGTTCTTC
CATSRDQGGLSYNEQFF
>TRBJ1-5|TRBV13|.|.
TGTGCCAGCAGCTTAGGTGGGAGGGCAGGGAGTCAGCCCCAGCATTTT
CASSLGGRAGSQPQHF
>TRBJ2-7|TRBV28|TRBD1|.
TGTGCCAGCAGTCTAGGGGGCAGCAGCTACGAGCAGTACTTC
CASSLGGSSYEQYF
>TRBJ1-5|TRBV6-5|.|.
TGTGCCACCGGCCTGGGGGCTGATCAGCCCCAGCATTTT
CATGLGADQPQHF
>TRBJ2-7|TRBV3-1/TRBV3-2|TRBD1|.
TGTGCCAGCAGCCTTAGGACAGGGACAGGGGAGCAGTACTTC
CASSLRTGTGEQYF
>TRBJ2-1|TRBV29-1|.|.
TGCAGCGTTGAAGGCGTAGTCTCCTACAATGAGCAGTTCTTC
CSVEGVVSYNEQFF
>TRBJ1-2|TRBV27|.|.
TGTGCCAGCAGACCGGAGGGCCTCGCTGGTGGCTACACCTTC
CASRPEGLAGGYTF
>TRBJ2-7|TRBV7-8|.|.
TGTGCCAGCAGCTTAGAGGCGGGGCACCCTTACGAGCAGTACTTC
CASSLEAGHPYEQYF